This T cell receptor (beta chain) was retrieved from a study of metastatic and nonmetastatic thyroid tumors. The wider study: From malignant and benign thyroid patients, repertoires in blood and in tumor or nodule tissue were compared.

In this sample, this clone turned up many times. What it binds is not known. In the source study's methods: Across clinicopathological groups, CDR3 differences served as the basis for building a distant-metastasis classifier for papillary thyroid cancer. TCRdb re-clonotyped the PCR reads via MiXCR. The V and J calls come from TCRdb's annotation, not from the publication. This sample has tens of thousands of clones, with 15% found just once. V lost 0 bases, J lost 2 bases, and 11 bases stayed unmatched. CDR3 length: 18 residues. Germline V CDR1 and CDR2: MRHNA, SNTAGT. Whole-study results and caveats: It was reportedly found that TCR beta diversity was significantly higher in malignant thyroid tumors than in benign nodules, a difference seen in both blood and tumor samples.

All patients were untreated before thyroid surgery. The V gene is TRBV6-4, the J gene TRBJ2-3; TRBD2 matches 7 bases. Sequenced sample: blood. The sequence was obtained from a female donor with papillary thyroid cancer or a benign thyroid nodule (not recorded which). Some clones in this sample may be carry-over from other donors' samples. The CDR3: CASSDSKKAGVFTDTQYF. The CDR3 coding sequence is TGTGCCAGCAGTGACTCGAAGAAGGCGGGGGTGTTCACAGATACGCAGTATTTT.